Sequencing of this T cell receptor (beta chain) was carried out in a study of T cell responses to AZD1222 COVID-19 vaccine. Study results and caveats: Sampled repertoires all dated from after the peak T cell response. The donors showed a predominance of white British ancestry and of females, with possible underestimation of clonal diversity. Across the whole spike, CD4 TCRs peaked at regions 160-218 and 743-854.

Regarding this clone: Its antigen remains unknown.

Some clones are missing from TCRdb's copy, which holds only in-frame ones; the method was immunoSEQ multiplex PCR. The repertoire holds roughly 130,000 clones, with 88% as singletons. V was pared by 5 bases and J by 4 bases, with 5 bases of the junction left unmatched. The germline gives CDR1 LNHDA, CDR2 SQIVND (reference sequence). The CDR3 sequence is 15 residues long. V gene TRBV19 combines with J gene TRBJ1-5; TRBD1 agrees at 10 bases. Sequenced here: peripheral blood, sampled on day 0 of MenACWY control vaccination. The sequence derives from an adult in good health. Here the CDR3 reads CASSGDRGGNQPQHF. DNA for the CDR3: TGTGCCAGTAGTGGGGACAGGGGCGGGAATCAGCCCCAGCATTTT.